Listed here are 4 T cell receptor beta chains from one sample, sequenced in a study of cytomegalovirus exposure and HLA in healthy donors. Vbeta (60) and Jbeta (13) primers were used in the PCR. Clones were sequenced by immunoSEQ multiplex PCR, and TCRdb holds only the in-frame ones, with some missing. The ten top clones account for 2% to 2.5%, within a sample of more than 40,000 clones. The specimen sequenced was PBMCs. These receptors were taken from a woman between 40 and 50 years old in good health and CMV-seronegative.

The gene calls are TRBV2 and TRBJ2-7; 10 nucleotides agree with TRBD2. J gave up 4 bases and V 4 bases, and 10 bases lay outside the gene matches. The CDR3 extends over 16 amino acids. Germline V gene sequence: CDR1 SNHLY, CDR2 FYNNEI. CDR3 sequence (DNA): TGTGCCAGCAGTGTGGGTAGCGGGGGGTCGGGGTACGAGCAGTACTTC. It translates to CASSVGSGGSGYEQYF.

With regard to this clone: One end of the junction is discordant with germline, which a read error may explain. This same CDR3 is encoded by further DNA sequences in the sample. V usage is TRBV6-5 and J usage is TRBJ2-3; unclear D gene. The CDR3 sequence is 13 residues long. Germline V gene data show CDR1 as MNHEY and CDR2 as SVGAGI. The CDR3 nucleotides read TGTGCCAGCAGTTACCTCAGCACAGATACGCAGTATTTC. Translation gives CASSYLSTDTQYF.

This chain links TRBV5-5 with TRBJ2-5, with 7 bases that match TRBD1. The assigned J gene may be wrong: the sequence end matches TRBJ2-7 better. CDR3 length: 14 amino acids. Germline loops: CDR1 SGHKS, CDR2 YYEKEE (reference sequence). CDR3 sequence (DNA): TGTGCCAGCAGCTTGGGGTGGACAGGCTACGAGCAGTACTTC. Protein: CASSLGWTGYEQYF.

The gene calls are TRBV23-1 and TRBJ2-7, with TRBD2 matching over 9 bases. TRBV23-1 is known as an ORF, though its function is uncertain. This CDR3 is built from 17 residues. With V trimmed by 2 bases and J by 1 base, 9 bases remained unmatched. This CDR3 is CASSQPGRREGSYEQYF. CDR3 sequence (DNA): TGCGCCAGCAGTCAACCCGGACGGCGGGAGGGATCCTACGAGCAGTACTTC.